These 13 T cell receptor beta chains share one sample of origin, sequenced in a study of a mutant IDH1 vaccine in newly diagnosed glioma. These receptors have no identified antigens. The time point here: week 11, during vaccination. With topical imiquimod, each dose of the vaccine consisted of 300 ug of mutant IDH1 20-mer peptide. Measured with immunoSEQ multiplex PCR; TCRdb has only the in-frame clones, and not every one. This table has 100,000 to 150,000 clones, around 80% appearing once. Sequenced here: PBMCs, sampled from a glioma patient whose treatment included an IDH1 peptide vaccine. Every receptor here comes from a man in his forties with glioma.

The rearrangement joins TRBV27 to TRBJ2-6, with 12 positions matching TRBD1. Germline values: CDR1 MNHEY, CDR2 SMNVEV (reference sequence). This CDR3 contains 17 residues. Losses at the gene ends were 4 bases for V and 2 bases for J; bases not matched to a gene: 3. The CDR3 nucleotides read TGTGCCAGCAGTTCCGGGACAGGGGGCACTGGGGCCAACGTCCTGACTTTC. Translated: CASSSGTGGTGANVLTF.

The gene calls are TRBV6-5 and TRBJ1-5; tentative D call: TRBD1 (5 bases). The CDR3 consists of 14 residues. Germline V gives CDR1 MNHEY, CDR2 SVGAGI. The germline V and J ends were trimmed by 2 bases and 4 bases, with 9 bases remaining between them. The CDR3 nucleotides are TGTGCCAGCAGTTACGGGCAGGGTAATCAGCCCCAGCATTTT. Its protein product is CASSYGQGNQPQHF.

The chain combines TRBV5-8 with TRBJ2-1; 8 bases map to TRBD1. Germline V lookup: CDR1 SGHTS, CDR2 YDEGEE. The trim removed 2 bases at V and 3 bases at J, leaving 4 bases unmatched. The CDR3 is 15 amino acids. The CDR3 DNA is TGTGCCAGCAGCTTAATACAGGGGGTCTACAATGAGCAGTTCTTC. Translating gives CASSLIQGVYNEQFF.

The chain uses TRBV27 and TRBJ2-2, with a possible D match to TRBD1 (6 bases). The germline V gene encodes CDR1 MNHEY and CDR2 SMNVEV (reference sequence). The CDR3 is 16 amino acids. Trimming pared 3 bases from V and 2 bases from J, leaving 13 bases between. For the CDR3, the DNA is TGTGCCAGCAGTTTGATAGGACAGTTTAACACCGGGGAGCTGTTTTTT. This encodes CASSLIGQFNTGELFF.

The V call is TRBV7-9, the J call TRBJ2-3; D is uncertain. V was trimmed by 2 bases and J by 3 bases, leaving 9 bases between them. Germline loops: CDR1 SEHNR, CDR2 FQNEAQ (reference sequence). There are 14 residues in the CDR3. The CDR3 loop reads CASSLSQITDTQYF. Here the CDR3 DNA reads TGTGCCAGCAGCTTAAGTCAGATTACAGATACGCAGTATTTT.

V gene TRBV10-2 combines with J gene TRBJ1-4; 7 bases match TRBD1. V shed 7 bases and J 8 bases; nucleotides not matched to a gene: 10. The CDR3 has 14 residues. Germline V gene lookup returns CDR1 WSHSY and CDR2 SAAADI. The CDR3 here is CASKGSWDSEKLFF. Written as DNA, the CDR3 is TGCGCCAGCAAGGGATCGTGGGACAGCGAAAAACTGTTTTTT.

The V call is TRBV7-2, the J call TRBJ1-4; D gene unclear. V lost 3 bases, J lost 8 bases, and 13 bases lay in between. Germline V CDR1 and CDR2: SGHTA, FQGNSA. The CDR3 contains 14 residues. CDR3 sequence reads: CASSFSGSREKLFF. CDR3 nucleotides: TGTGCCAGCAGCTTCTCCGGGTCTAGGGAAAAACTGTTTTTT.

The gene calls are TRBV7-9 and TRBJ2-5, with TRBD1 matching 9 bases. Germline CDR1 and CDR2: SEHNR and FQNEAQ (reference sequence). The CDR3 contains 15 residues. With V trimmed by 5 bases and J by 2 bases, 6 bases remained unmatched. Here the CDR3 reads CASSEGTGPQETQYF. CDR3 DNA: TGTGCCAGCAGCGAAGGGACAGGGCCACAAGAGACCCAGTACTTC.

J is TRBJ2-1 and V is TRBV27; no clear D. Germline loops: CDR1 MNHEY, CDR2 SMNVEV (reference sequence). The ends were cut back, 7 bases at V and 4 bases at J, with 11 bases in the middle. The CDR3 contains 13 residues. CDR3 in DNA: TGTGCCAGCACCTCAAGATTGTACAATGAGCAGTTCTTC. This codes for CASTSRLYNEQFF.

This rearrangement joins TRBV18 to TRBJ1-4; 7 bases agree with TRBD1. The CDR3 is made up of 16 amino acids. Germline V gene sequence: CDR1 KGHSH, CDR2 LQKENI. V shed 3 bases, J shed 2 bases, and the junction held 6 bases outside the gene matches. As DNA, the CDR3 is TGTGCCAGCTCACCGTTGGGCAGGGGGACTAATGAAAAACTGTTTTTT. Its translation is CASSPLGRGTNEKLFF. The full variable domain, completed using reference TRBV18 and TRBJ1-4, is NAGVMQNPRHLVRRRGQEARLRCSPMKGHSHVYWYRQLPEEGLKFMVYLQKENIIDESGMPKERFSAEFPKEGPSILRIQQVVRGDSAAYFCASSPLGRGTNEKLFFGSGTQLSVL.

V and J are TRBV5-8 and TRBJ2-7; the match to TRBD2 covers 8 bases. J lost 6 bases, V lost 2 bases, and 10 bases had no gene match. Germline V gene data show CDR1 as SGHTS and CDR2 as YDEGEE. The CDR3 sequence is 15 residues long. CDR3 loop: CASSFRGLEGVEQYF. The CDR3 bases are TGTGCCAGCAGCTTCAGGGGACTAGAGGGTGTCGAGCAGTACTTC.

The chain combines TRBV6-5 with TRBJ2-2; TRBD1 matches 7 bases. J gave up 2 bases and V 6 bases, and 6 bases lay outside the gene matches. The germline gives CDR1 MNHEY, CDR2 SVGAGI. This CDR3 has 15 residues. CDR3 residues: CASRTRDRNTGELFF. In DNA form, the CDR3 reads TGTGCCAGCAGGACCCGGGACAGAAACACCGGGGAGCTGTTTTTT.

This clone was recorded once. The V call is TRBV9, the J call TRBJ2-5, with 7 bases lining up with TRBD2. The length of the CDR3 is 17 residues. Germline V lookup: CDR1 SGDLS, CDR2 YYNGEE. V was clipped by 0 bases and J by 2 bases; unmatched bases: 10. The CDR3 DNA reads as TGTGCCAGCAGCGTAGGCGTGGGAGGGACGACTCAAGAGACCCAGTACTTC. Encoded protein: CASSVGVGGTTQETQYF.